This TCR beta chain was found in a study of neurological immune-mediated disorders (dated by TCRdb to the late 2010s). For context, the study as a whole: Among the 34 multiple sclerosis patients, relapsing-remitting MS accounted for around 30 and secondary progressive MS accounted for 3. Peripheral blood TCR-beta repertoires from patients with HTLV-I-associated myelopathy (HAM/TSP), patients with multiple sclerosis, and healthy controls were compared in the study using UMI-based sequencing. The roughly 100 TCR-beta libraries covered PBMC samples along with longitudinal samples, technical triplicates, and paired sorted CD4+ and CD8+ T-cell subsets. Of the approximately 70 subjects in the cohort, about 14 were HAM/TSP patients, around 35 were multiple sclerosis patients, and some 20 were healthy controls. What the research found in general, with its limitations: No identical CDR3 amino acid sequences were shared among expanded clones across subjects, suggesting private TCR-beta repertoires in all groups. TCR clonal expansion was highest in HAM/TSP patients and lowest in MS patients, with MS patients falling below even healthy controls. Repertoires from 18 of 34 MS patients were grouped by phylogenetic analysis into a cluster of related CDR3 sequences, suggesting a possible repertoire-level signature. No association of the MS cluster with clinical or MRI features was observed, and the need for larger cohorts was stated by the authors.

Unsorted PBMC libraries were generated from 2 million PBMCs stored in RNAlater at -80 °C until RNA extraction. Multiple sclerosis patients were enrolled in a US clinical protocol evaluating disease progression by magnetic resonance imaging. PBMCs were separated from peripheral blood using Ficoll-Hypaque density gradient centrifugation and then cryopreserved in liquid nitrogen. cDNA synthesis used template-switch 5'RACE with a primer carrying a 10-nucleotide random unique molecular identifier tagging each TCR transcript. Each sequencing run produced over 180 million TCR-beta sequences covering 15-18 subjects. Total RNA was extracted with the RNeasy kit. Using the KAPA Real-time Library Amplification kit, TCR-beta VDJ regions were amplified with primers for the TCR constant region and the 5'RACE anchor. A first PCR added sample indexes and Illumina adaptors, and a second PCR then raised library yield. The roughly 650 bp TCR product was size-selected on a 2% E-gel SizeSelection system after Ampure bead purification. Before pooling, libraries had their quality checked on a Bioanalyzer, their concentration measured with Qubit, and their quantity determined with the Kapa Library Quantification kit. An Illumina HiSeq 2500 was used to sequence the libraries paired-end at 2 x 150 bp. To increase sequence diversity, 25-30% phiX was spiked into each library pool. In the authors' own workflow: The quality-filtered reads were processed with the UMI-based MiGEC pipeline, whose error correction step removed more than 80% of the raw TCR sequences. IMGT germline references were used for aligning VDJ genes, and each clonotype was defined as a unique CDR3 amino acid sequence together with its V-J genes. Clonal expansion, Shannon diversity and CDR3 relatedness (CalcPairwiseDistances, ClusterSamples) were evaluated with VDJtools, and phylogenetic trees were built with CLCbio workbench. Expanded clones were defined as having at least 8 unique UMIs, based on coefficient-of-variation modelling across technical triplicates. TCRdb applied fastp at Q25 and MiXCR to the public reads, then kept only in-frame beta chains. Each record represents a unique CDR3 protein, reported with the most common genes and DNA among its rows. These V and J calls derive from TCRdb rather than the authors' analysis. For this sample there are roughly 62,000 distinct CDR3 sequences; 2.5% appear just once. The ten largest clones take up approximately 3% of the sample.

Including the terminal cysteine and phenylalanine, the CDR3 comprises 15 residues. Only the CDR3 part of the read is kept: 45 bases, read in frame from the first base. A distance of 11 bases separates the germline ends of V and J, which lose 5 bases and 0 bases respectively. Based on the germline V gene, the CDR1 and CDR2 sequences are MNHEY and SVGAGI. In this sample, this clonotype turned up many times. Its antigen is not yet known. Base qualities are missing; no much larger clone stands one base away. The sample taken for sequencing was PBMCs. The sequence came from a man between 45 and 60 years old with multiple sclerosis. The V and J segments used are TRBV6-5 and TRBJ1-3; a tentative D match to TRBD1 spans 5 bases. The sequence in DNA is TGTGCCAGCAGTACCCGGGGGACCTCTGGAAACACCATATATTTT. Its translation reads: CASSTRGTSGNTIYF.